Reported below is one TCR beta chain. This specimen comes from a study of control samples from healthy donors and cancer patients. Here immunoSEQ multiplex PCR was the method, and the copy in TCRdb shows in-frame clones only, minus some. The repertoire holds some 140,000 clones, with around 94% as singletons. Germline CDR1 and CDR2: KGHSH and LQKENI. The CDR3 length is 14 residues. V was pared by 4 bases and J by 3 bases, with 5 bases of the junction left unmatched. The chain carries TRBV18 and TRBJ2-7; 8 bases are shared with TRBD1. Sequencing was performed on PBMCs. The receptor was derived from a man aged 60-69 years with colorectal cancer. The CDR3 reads CASSLNGQGYEQYF. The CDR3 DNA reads TGTGCCAGCTCACTCAACGGACAGGGCTACGAGCAGTACTTC.